This TCR beta chain appears in the sequencing data of a study of metastatic and nonmetastatic thyroid tumors. J lost 3 bases, V lost 6 bases, and 8 bases had no gene match. Germline values: CDR1 MNHEY, CDR2 SVGEGT. The CDR3 has 17 residues. Thyroid surgery was performed in patients who had received no treatment beforehand. TCRdb recomputed clones from the PCR reads via MiXCR. The profile shows under 20,000 clones, 3.5% to 4.5% of them singletons. This clone was detected ten times or more. Material: tumor tissue. This clonotype originated in a female donor with papillary thyroid cancer or a benign thyroid nodule (not recorded which). Some clones in this sample may be carry-over from other donors' samples. The chain employs TRBV6-2 or TRBV6-3 and TRBJ2-4; TRBD2 matches at 13 bases. The CDR3 spells CASSGGTSGMGKNIQYF. For the CDR3, the DNA is TGTGCCAGCAGCGGCGGGACTAGCGGGATGGGCAAAAACATTCAGTACTTC.